These T cell receptor beta chains were read from a single sample in a study of cytomegalovirus exposure and HLA in healthy donors. TCRdb keeps only in-frame clones here, not all; method: immunoSEQ multiplex PCR. The sample includes under 200,000 clones, around nine tenths seen only once; the top ten take approximately 2.4%. The sequencing sample was made of PBMCs. The receptors shown here come from a woman aged 18-29 years in good health and CMV-seronegative. Both conserved end residues are part of each CDR3. The D gene is left open where the match is weak. Clone size is given for some rows only: seen once, a few or many times, or a class if the clone is expanded.

V gene	D gene	clone size	J gene	CDR3 DNA	CDR3 protein
TRBV5-6	-	-	TRBJ1-3	TGTGCCAGCAGCTTGTCAGGGGTCGCTGGGGGAAACACCATATATTTT	CASSLSGVAGGNTIYF
TRBV7-9	-	-	TRBJ2-7	TGTGCCAGCAGCCCCGGAACAGGGTATGCATCGTACGAGCAGTACTTC	CASSPGTGYASYEQYF
TRBV19	-	-	TRBJ2-4	TGTGCCAGTAGTATATCGCGCCACAACATTCAGTACTTC	CASSISRHNIQYF
TRBV4-1	-	-	TRBJ1-5	TGCGCCAGCAGCCAAGAGGTGAGGGCTCAGCCCCAGCATTTT	CASSQEVRAQPQHF
TRBV5-1	-	-	TRBJ1-2	TGCGCCAGCAGCTCCCTCGAGGAGGGAAGGTTAGGCACCTTC	CASSSLEEGRLGTF
TRBV7-6	TRBD2	-	TRBJ2-6	TGTGCCAGCAGCTGCAGGGGACTAGCGGGGGGCAGCTCTGGGGCCAACGTCCTGACTTTC	CASSCRGLAGGSSGANVLTF
TRBV19	-	-	TRBJ1-5	TGTGCCAGTAGTATAGGCCAGGGGTGGCATCAGCCCCAGCATTTT	CASSIGQGWHQPQHF
TRBV2	TRBD2	-	TRBJ2-2	TGTGCCAGCGGTGGGAGCGGGAGGAACACCGGGGAGCTGTTTTTT	CASGGSGRNTGELFF
TRBV5-6	TRBD1	-	TRBJ2-7	TGTGCCAGCAGCTGGGACAGGGGGGCCTACGAGCAGTACTTC	CASSWDRGAYEQYF
TRBV6-1	-	-	TRBJ2-3	TGTGCCAGCAGTGAAGTAAATTTCGGCCTTCGGCAGGGCTCTAATACGCAGTATTTT	CASSEVNFGLRQGSNTQYF
TRBV29-1	TRBD1	-	TRBJ2-7	TGCAGCGTTGGCCCCCCCATGGTCCCATCCCGAAGTACAGGGGGCTACACCTACGAGCAGTACTTC	CSVGPPMVPSRSTGGYTYEQYF
TRBV5-1	TRBD1	-	TRBJ1-1	TGCGCCAGCAGTTTATCGGGACAGGCGAACACTGAAGCTTTCTTT	CASSLSGQANTEAFF
TRBV5-6	-	-	TRBJ2-1	TGTGCCAGCAGCCTGACAGTCAATGAGCAGTTCTTC	CASSLTVNEQFF
TRBV9	TRBD1	once	TRBJ2-7	TGTGCCAGCAGCACGGACAGGGGGCACTTC	CASSTDRGHF
TRBV5-1	TRBD1	few	TRBJ1-1	TGCGCCAGCAGCCGCGGGACAGATGGTGCTTTCTTT	CASSRGTDGAFF
TRBV27	TRBD1	-	TRBJ1-1	TGTGCCAGCAGTCTCCCCGGACAGGGAAGGAAGGGCACTGAAGCTTTCTTT	CASSLPGQGRKGTEAFF
TRBV2	TRBD2	-	TRBJ2-1	TGTGCCAGCAGTGAAGTGGCTAGCGGGGACTACAATGAGCAGTTCTTC	CASSEVASGDYNEQFF
TRBV6-1	TRBD1	-	TRBJ1-1	TGTGCCAGCAGGGACAGGGAAAACACTGAAGCTTTCTTT	CASRDRENTEAFF
TRBV30	TRBD1	-	TRBJ1-5	TGTGCCTGGAGTGTGGGGACAGGGCGGCAGCCCCAGCATTTT	CAWSVGTGRQPQHF
TRBV10-3	TRBD1	-	TRBJ1-5	TGTGCCATCAGTGAAGGGGACAGGGGAGAGTGGAGTCAGCCCCAGCATTTT	CAISEGDRGEWSQPQHF
TRBV19	-	-	TRBJ2-3	TGTGCCACCTGCCGGTGGGGGGGCACAGATACGCAGTATTTT	CATCRWGGTDTQYF
TRBV7-9	-	few	TRBJ2-7	TGTGCCAGCAGCTTAGCGGGCAGGGACTACGAGCAGTACTTC	CASSLAGRDYEQYF
TRBV4-2	TRBD1	-	TRBJ2-7	TGTGCCAGCAGCCAAGGGACAGGGCCAACCTACGAGCAGTACTTC	CASSQGTGPTYEQYF
TRBV27	-	-	TRBJ2-2	TGTGCCACCACCACAGCGGACGGGAGATCCGGGGAGCTGTTTTTT	CATTTADGRSGELFF
TRBV7-2	TRBD2	-	TRBJ2-5	TGTGCCAGCAGTTCGCCGGGACTAGCGGGAGAGACCCAGTACTTC	CASSSPGLAGETQYF
TRBV2	TRBD1	-	TRBJ1-3	TGTGCCAGCAAGTTACCGGGACAGGGAGGGGAAAACACCATATATTTT	CASKLPGQGGENTIYF
TRBV5-4	-	-	TRBJ1-2	TGTGCCAGCAGCCCCCCCGGGCGGGATGGTCGAAGGAACTATGGCTACACCTTC	CASSPPGRDGRRNYGYTF
TRBV14	-	-	TRBJ2-3	TGTGCCAGCAGCCCTGCAGGGGCGCGGCAAGATACGCAGTATTTT	CASSPAGARQDTQYF
TRBV4-1	TRBD1	-	TRBJ1-2	TGCGCCAGCAGCCCAATAGGTTACCGGGACAGGGATTACACCTTC	CASSPIGYRDRDYTF
TRBV30	-	-	TRBJ1-3	TGTGCCTGGCTCAGTGGGGGGGTATCTGGAAACACCATATATTTT	CAWLSGGVSGNTIYF
TRBV4-1	TRBD2	-	TRBJ2-3	TGCGCCAGCAGCCCCCGTTTGAGTCTAGCGGGGGGCGGGAGCACAGATACGCAGTATTTT	CASSPRLSLAGGGSTDTQYF
TRBV5-1	-	once	TRBJ1-4	TGCGCCAGCAGCTTGACAGGGCTTAATGAAAAACTGTTTTTT	CASSLTGLNEKLFF